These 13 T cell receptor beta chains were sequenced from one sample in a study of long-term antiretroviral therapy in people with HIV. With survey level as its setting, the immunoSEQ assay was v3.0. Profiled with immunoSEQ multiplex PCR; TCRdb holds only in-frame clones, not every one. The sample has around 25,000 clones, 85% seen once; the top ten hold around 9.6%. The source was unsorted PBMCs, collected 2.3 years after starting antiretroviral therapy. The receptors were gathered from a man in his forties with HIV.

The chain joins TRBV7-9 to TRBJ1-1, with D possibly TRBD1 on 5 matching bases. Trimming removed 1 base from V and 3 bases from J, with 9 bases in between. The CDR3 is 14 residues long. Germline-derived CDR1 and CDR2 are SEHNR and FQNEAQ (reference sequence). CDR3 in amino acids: CASSLEGDHTEAFF. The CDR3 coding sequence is TGTGCCAGCAGCTTAGAAGGGGATCACACTGAAGCTTTCTTT.

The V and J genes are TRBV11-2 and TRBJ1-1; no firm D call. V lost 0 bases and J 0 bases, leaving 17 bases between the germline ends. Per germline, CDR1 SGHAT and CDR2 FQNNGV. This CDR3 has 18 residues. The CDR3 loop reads CASSLDLGYRIMNTEAFF. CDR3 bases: TGTGCCAGCAGCTTAGATCTGGGCTACAGAATAATGAACACTGAAGCTTTCTTT.

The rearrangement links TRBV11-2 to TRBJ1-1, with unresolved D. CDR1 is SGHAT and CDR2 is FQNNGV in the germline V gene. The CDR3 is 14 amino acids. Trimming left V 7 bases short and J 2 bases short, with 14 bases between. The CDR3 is CASNTPAQNTEAFF. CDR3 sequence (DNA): TGTGCCAGCAACACCCCCGCCCAAAACACTGAAGCTTTCTTT.

CDR3 DNA sequence: TGTGCCAGCAGCGCCCGGACAGGGGAGGGCAATGAGCAGTTCTTC. Residues: CASSARTGEGNEQFF. The chain has TRBV9 and TRBJ2-1, with 9 bases that match TRBD1. J was trimmed by 6 bases and V by 3 bases; bases with no gene match: 7. The CDR3 loop spans 15 amino acids. The germline CDR1 and CDR2 sequences are SGDLS and YYNGEE.

CDR3 nucleotides: TGTGCCAGCAGTTTACCGAAGACAGGGTTACGAAATCAGCCCCAGCATTTT. Amino acids: CASSLPKTGLRNQPQHF. The chain couples TRBV28 to TRBJ1-5; 7 bases map to TRBD1. This CDR3 spans 17 amino acids. Trimming cost V 2 bases and J 4 bases; bases outside gene matches: 11. Germline V CDR1 and CDR2: MDHEN, SYDVKM.

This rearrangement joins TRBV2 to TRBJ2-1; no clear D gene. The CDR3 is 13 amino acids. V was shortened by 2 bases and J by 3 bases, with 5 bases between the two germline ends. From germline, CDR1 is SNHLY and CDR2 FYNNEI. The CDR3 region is CASSERDYNEQFF. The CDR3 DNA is TGTGCCAGCAGTGAAAGGGACTACAATGAGCAGTTCTTC.

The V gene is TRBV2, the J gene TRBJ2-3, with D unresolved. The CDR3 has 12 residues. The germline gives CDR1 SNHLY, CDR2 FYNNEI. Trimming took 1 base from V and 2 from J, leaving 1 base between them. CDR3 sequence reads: CASSEDTDTQYF. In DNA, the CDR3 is TGTGCCAGCAGTGAAGACACAGATACGCAGTATTTT.

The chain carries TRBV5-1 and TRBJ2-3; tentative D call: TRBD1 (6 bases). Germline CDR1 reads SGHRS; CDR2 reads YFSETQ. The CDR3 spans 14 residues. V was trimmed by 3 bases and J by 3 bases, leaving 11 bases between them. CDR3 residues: CASSSFRGTDTQYF. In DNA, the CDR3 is TGCGCCAGCAGCTCTTTCAGGGGAACAGATACGCAGTATTTT.

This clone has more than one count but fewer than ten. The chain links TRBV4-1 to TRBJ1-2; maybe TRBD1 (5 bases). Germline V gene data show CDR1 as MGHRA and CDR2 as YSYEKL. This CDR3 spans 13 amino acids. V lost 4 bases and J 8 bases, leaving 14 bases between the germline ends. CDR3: CASSRRQGEGYTF. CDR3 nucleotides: TGCGCCAGCAGCCGCCGGCAGGGCGAAGGCTACACCTTC.

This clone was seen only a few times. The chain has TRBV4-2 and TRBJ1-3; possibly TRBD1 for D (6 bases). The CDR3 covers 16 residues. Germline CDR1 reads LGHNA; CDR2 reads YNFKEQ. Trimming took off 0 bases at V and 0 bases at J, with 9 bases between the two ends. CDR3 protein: CASSQEGHLSGNTIYF. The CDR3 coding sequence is TGTGCCAGCAGCCAAGAGGGACACCTCTCTGGAAACACCATATATTTT.

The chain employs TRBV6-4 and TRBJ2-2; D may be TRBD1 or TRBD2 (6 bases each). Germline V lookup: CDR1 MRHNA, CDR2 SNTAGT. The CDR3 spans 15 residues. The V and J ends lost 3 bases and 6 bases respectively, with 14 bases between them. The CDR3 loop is CASSEGGGIPGELFF. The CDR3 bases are TGTGCCAGCAGTGAAGGGGGAGGAATTCCCGGGGAGCTGTTTTTT.

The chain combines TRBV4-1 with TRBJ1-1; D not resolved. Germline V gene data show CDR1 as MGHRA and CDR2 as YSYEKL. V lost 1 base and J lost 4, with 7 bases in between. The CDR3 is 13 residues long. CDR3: CASSQVIGTEAFF. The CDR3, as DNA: TGCGCCAGCAGCCAAGTCATAGGCACTGAAGCTTTCTTT.

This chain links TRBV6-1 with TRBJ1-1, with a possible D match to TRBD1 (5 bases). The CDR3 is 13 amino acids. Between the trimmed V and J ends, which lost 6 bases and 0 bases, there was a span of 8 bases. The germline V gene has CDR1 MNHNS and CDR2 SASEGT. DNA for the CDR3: TGTGCCAGCAGGACGGACATGAACACTGAAGCTTTCTTT. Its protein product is CASRTDMNTEAFF.